This T cell receptor beta chain comes out of a study of neurological immune-mediated disorders. Study-wide results and limits: No sharing of CDR3 amino acid sequences was observed among expanded clones across subjects, suggesting private repertoires in all groups.

Trimming stripped 5 bases from V and 9 bases from J, with 11 bases between. This CDR3 is 12 amino acids long. This clonotype was detected ten times or more. Its antigen is unknown. One entry per CDR3 protein, called by TCRdb with MiXCR from the 5' RACE reads. Seen here are approximately 66,000 distinct CDR3 sequences, 3.4% observed once, and the top ten hold approximately 3.5%. The sample consisted of PBMCs. This sequence was found in a man aged 35-49 years with multiple sclerosis. The chain has TRBV12-3 or TRBV12-4 and TRBJ2-1; D remains unclear. The CDR3 loop is CASSLIAPEQFF. CDR3 nucleotide sequence: TGTGCCAGCAGTCTGATAGCCCCTGAGCAGTTCTTC.